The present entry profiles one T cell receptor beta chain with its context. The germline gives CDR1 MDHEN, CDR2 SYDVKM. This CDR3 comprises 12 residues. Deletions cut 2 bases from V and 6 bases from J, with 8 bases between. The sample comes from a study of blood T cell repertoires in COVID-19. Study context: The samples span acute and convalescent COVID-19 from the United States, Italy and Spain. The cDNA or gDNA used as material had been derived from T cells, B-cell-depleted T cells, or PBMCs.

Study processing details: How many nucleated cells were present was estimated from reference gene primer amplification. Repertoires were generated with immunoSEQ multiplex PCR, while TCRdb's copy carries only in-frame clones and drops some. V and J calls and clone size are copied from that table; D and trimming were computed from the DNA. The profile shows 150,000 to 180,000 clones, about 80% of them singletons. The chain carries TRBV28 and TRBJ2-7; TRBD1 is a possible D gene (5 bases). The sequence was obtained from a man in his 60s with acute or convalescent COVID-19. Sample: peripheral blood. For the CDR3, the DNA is TGTGCCAGCAGTTTAAAGGGGTTCGAGCAGTACTTC. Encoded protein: CASSLKGFEQYF. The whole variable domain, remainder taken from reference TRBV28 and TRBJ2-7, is DVKVTQSSRYLVKRTGEKVFLECVQDMDHENMFWYRQDPGLGLRLIYFSYDVKMKEKGDIPEGYSVSREKKERFSLILESASTNQTSMYLCASSLKGFEQYFGPGTRLTVT.